This record looks at one TCR beta chain sequence and its context. Its antigen is not identified. Per germline, CDR1 SGHDT and CDR2 YYEEEE. The CDR3 sequence is 13 residues long. Between the trimmed V and J ends, which lost 6 bases and 7 bases, there was a span of 11 bases. This sample is drawn from a study of shared clonotypes between healthy human individuals. Findings and limits, study-wide: Lower generation probabilities were found for non-shared clonotypes than for those shared by all four donors. Represented diversity (both genetic and exposure-history) was limited by the small number of donors.

Terminally differentiated effector memory CD45RA+ cells were excluded by CCR7 positive selection of CD45RO-negative cells. The assay was immunoSEQ multiplex PCR, and TCRdb's table has in-frame clones only and misses some. The sample lists millions of clones; about 95% were seen once. The TCR was taken from a man between 18 and 35 years old in good health. Input material: naive CD8+ T cells sorted from blood. V is TRBV5-6 and J is TRBJ1-6; the D gene is possibly TRBD1 (6 bases). The CDR3 reads CASTGAGNSPLHF. CDR3 sequence (DNA): TGTGCCAGCACGGGGGCCGGGAATTCACCCCTCCACTTT.